This T cell receptor (beta chain) is drawn from a study of T cell responses to AZD1222 COVID-19 vaccine. This table comes from immunoSEQ multiplex PCR, and its TCRdb copy is limited to in-frame clones, with some not included. The data show around 130,000 clones, approximately 93% seen once. This clone was seen a single time. Trimming cost V 5 bases and J 4 bases, with 21 bases left between them. The CDR3 is 17 amino acids. CDR1 is MDHEN and CDR2 is SYDVKM in the germline V gene. The chain recombines TRBV28 with TRBJ2-1; D is possibly TRBD2 (5 bases). This TCR came from an adult in good health. The sequencing used peripheral blood, collected on day 0 of AZD1222 vaccination. CDR3 protein: CASSPQGIATVYNEQFF. CDR3 in DNA: TGTGCCAGCAGTCCGCAAGGGATAGCGACTGTATACAATGAGCAGTTCTTC.